These 23 T cell receptor beta chains were all obtained from the same sample, sequenced in a study of cytomegalovirus exposure and HLA in healthy donors. PCR primers comprised 60 Vbeta and 13 Jbeta primers. Clones were read by immunoSEQ multiplex PCR, and TCRdb kept only the in-frame ones, dropping some. This table has more than 150,000 clones, around 75% appearing once. Sequencing used PBMCs. The receptors here all came from a woman aged 30 to 39 in good health and CMV-seropositive.

The chain carries TRBV2 and TRBJ2-6; D perhaps matches TRBD1 (7 bases). Germline lookup yields CDR1 SNHLY and CDR2 FYNNEI. The CDR3 is made up of 19 amino acids. Trimming removed 3 bases at V and 0 bases at J, with 18 bases between. CDR3 region: CASSEGAGGLTSGANVLTF. As DNA, the CDR3 is TGTGCCAGCAGTGAGGGGGCAGGGGGGCTAACCTCTGGGGCCAACGTCCTGACTTTC.

The CDR3 here is CASSQDGQDYGYTF. CDR3 coding DNA: TGTGCCAGCAGCCAAGACGGACAGGACTATGGCTACACCTTC. V and J are TRBV4-2 and TRBJ1-2, with TRBD1 identical over 7 bases. The CDR3 consists of 14 residues. CDR1 is LGHNA and CDR2 is YNFKEQ in the germline V gene. V lost 0 bases and J lost 3; bases outside the gene matches: 1.

This clone was counted a few times. CDR3 protein: CASSHSTQGLEAFF. The CDR3 region has the DNA TGTGCCAGCAGCCACTCGACTCAGGGCCTTGAAGCTTTCTTT. This rearrangement joins TRBV14 to TRBJ1-1; tentatively, D is TRBD1 (5 bases). Trimming stripped 3 bases from V and 7 bases from J, with 15 bases between. This CDR3 has 14 residues. The germline V gene has CDR1 SGHDN and CDR2 FVKESK.

The chain combines TRBV13 with TRBJ2-7; 8 bases are shared with TRBD2. The CDR3 is 16 residues long. With 1 base clipped from V and 2 bases from J, the junction kept 7 bases outside the gene matches. Germline loops: CDR1 PRHDT, CDR2 FYEKMQ (reference sequence). Here the CDR3 DNA reads TGTGCCAGCAGCTTAGACCCGGGGGGGCCCCCCTACGAGCAGTACTTC. Translated: CASSLDPGGPPYEQYF.

The chain couples TRBV6-6 to TRBJ1-4; D remains ambiguous. Germline V lookup: CDR1 MNHNY, CDR2 SVGAGI (reference sequence). The germline V and J ends were trimmed by 0 bases and 4 bases, with 3 bases remaining between them. CDR3 length: 13 residues. CDR3 amino acids: CASSYSGNEKLFF. For the CDR3, the DNA is TGTGCCAGCAGTTACTCCGGTAATGAAAAACTGTTTTTT.

V is TRBV5-4 and J is TRBJ2-1; no definite D call. The CDR3 loop spans 13 amino acids. Deletions cut 4 bases from V and 6 bases from J, with 11 bases between. CDR1 is SGHNT, CDR2 YYREEE, per germline (reference sequence). CDR3 protein: CASSVVSGNEQFF. The CDR3 nucleotides read TGTGCCAGCAGCGTAGTTTCTGGCAATGAGCAGTTCTTC.

This chain joins TRBV28 and TRBJ1-4; unclear D gene. The CDR3 has 14 residues. The ends were cut back, 5 bases at V and 7 bases at J, with 14 bases in the middle. Per germline, CDR1 MDHEN and CDR2 SYDVKM. CDR3 amino acids: CASSPLQAAEKLFF. The CDR3 bases are TGTGCCAGCAGTCCACTCCAGGCTGCTGAAAAACTGTTTTTT.

The rearrangement uses TRBV18 and TRBJ2-2, with D perhaps matching TRBD1 (6 bases). V lost 8 bases and J 7 bases, leaving 17 bases between the germline ends. Germline-derived CDR1 and CDR2 are KGHSH and LQKENI. The CDR3 runs to 14 residues. Here the CDR3 reads CASAPGDRDGELFF. CDR3 bases: TGTGCCAGCGCCCCAGGGGATCGGGACGGGGAGCTGTTTTTT.

This chain links TRBV7-2 with TRBJ2-7; 10 bases are shared with TRBD2. The CDR3 has 14 amino acids. The V gene end was trimmed by 8 bases and the J gene end by 4 bases; junction bases not matched to a gene: 8. Looked up from germline, CDR1 is SGHTA and CDR2 is FQGNSA. The CDR3 DNA follows: TGTGCCAGCGAACCGTCTAGCGGGAGTTACGAGCAGTACTTC. It specifies CASEPSSGSYEQYF.

The rearrangement links TRBV5-1 to TRBJ2-7; 8 nucleotides match TRBD1. The CDR3 contains 15 residues. With V trimmed by 0 bases and J by 7 bases, 9 bases remained unmatched. The germline V gene encodes CDR1 SGHRS and CDR2 YFSETQ. As DNA, the CDR3 is TGCGCCAGCAGCTTGGGGCAGGGGGCCGTATGGGAGCAGTACTTC. Protein sequence: CASSLGQGAVWEQYF.

With regard to this clone: The junction does not match germline at one end; this may be a read error. The chain couples TRBV7-9 to TRBJ1-2; D is undetermined. The germline gives CDR1 SEHNR, CDR2 FQNEAQ (reference sequence). The length of the CDR3 is 13 residues. CDR3 in DNA: TGTTCCAGCAGCCCCCCTCAGTCCTGGGGCTACACCTTC. It specifies CSSSPPQSWGYTF. Looking up the rest from reference TRBV7-9 and TRBJ1-2 gives the full variable domain: DTGVSQNPRHKITKRGQNVTFRCDPISEHNRLYWYRQTLGQGPEFLTYFQNEAQLEKSRLLSDRFSAERPKGSFSTLEIQRTEQGDSAMYLCSSSPPQSWGYTFGSGTRLTVV.

This clone was recorded a few times. This sequence joins TRBV18 and TRBJ2-1; 11 bases fit TRBD2. J lost 8 bases, V lost 3 bases, and 6 bases had no gene match. The CDR3 covers 15 residues. CDR1 and CDR2 from the germline V gene are KGHSH and LQKENI. The CDR3 DNA follows: TGTGCCAGCTCACCCCCGGGACTAGCGGACGATGAGCAGTTCTTC. Its translation: CASSPPGLADDEQFF.

CDR3 in DNA: TGTGCCAGCAGCTCCCCTGACAGGGGAATCTACGAGCAGTACTTC. As protein: CASSSPDRGIYEQYF. The genes are TRBV7-9 and TRBJ2-7; 8 nucleotides match TRBD1. This CDR3 contains 15 residues. J was trimmed by 3 bases and V by 4 bases; bases with no gene match: 8. Germline values: CDR1 SEHNR, CDR2 FQNEAQ (reference sequence).

The rearrangement links TRBV27 to TRBJ2-7; TRBD2 matches 12 bases. Germline values: CDR1 MNHEY, CDR2 SMNVEV (reference sequence). Trimming cost V 6 bases and J 2 bases; bases outside gene matches: 5. The CDR3 is 15 residues long. The CDR3 bases are TGTGCCAGCAGCCTCCTAGCGGGAGGGCCCTACGAGCAGTACTTC. Translation: CASSLLAGGPYEQYF.

This sequence joins TRBV2 and TRBJ1-1; 8 positions match TRBD1. CDR3 length: 18 residues. The germline gives CDR1 SNHLY, CDR2 FYNNEI. V lost 9 bases to trimming and J lost 0 bases; unmatched junction nucleotides: 18. The CDR3 DNA follows: TGTGCCAGGCCTACTGGGACAGGAGAAAGCTCGATGAACACTGAAGCTTTCTTT. Translated, it gives CARPTGTGESSMNTEAFF.

The chain recombines TRBV4-3 with TRBJ1-2, with D uncertain. This CDR3 contains 15 residues. The ends were cut back, 0 bases at V and 0 bases at J, with 8 bases in the middle. Germline assignment: CDR1 LGHNA and CDR2 YSLEER. The CDR3 DNA reads TGCGCCAGCAGCCAAGATTGGAGAGCTAACTATGGCTACACCTTC. Translation gives CASSQDWRANYGYTF.

The rearrangement joins TRBV28 to TRBJ1-5; D perhaps matches TRBD1 (5 bases). CDR3 length equals 14 residues. Germline V gene sequence: CDR1 MDHEN, CDR2 SYDVKM. V was trimmed by 2 bases and J by 7 bases, leaving 12 bases between them. The CDR3 loop reads CASSLRQSTQPQHF. DNA for the CDR3: TGTGCCAGCAGTTTACGACAGAGCACCCAGCCCCAGCATTTT.

CDR3 region: CASSEGLGTEVNEQYF. CDR3 bases: TGTGCCAGCAGTGAAGGTTTGGGGACAGAAGTTAACGAGCAGTACTTC. The rearrangement joins TRBV2 to TRBJ2-7; 7 bases agree with TRBD1. Germline values: CDR1 SNHLY, CDR2 FYNNEI. CDR3 length equals 16 residues. Germline trimming cut 1 base from V and 5 bases from J; bases unmatched to any gene: 11.

This clone came up once. J is TRBJ2-4 and V is TRBV2; tentative D call: TRBD1 (6 bases). This CDR3 has 14 residues. CDR1 is SNHLY and CDR2 is FYNNEI in the germline V gene. Trimming removed 5 bases from V and 3 bases from J, with 11 bases in between. CDR3: CASSLQGDKNIQYF. DNA of the CDR3: TGTGCCAGCAGTTTACAGGGAGACAAAAACATTCAGTACTTC.

The V gene is TRBV6-4, the J gene TRBJ2-3; 11 nucleotides line up with TRBD2. Looked up from germline, CDR1 is MRHNA and CDR2 is SNTAGT. The CDR3 is 16 residues long. J lost 2 bases, V lost 6 bases, and 7 bases had no gene match. For the CDR3, the DNA is TGTGCCAGCAGCCCGACTAGCGGGGAGAACACAGATACGCAGTATTTT. This codes for CASSPTSGENTDTQYF.

This sequence joins TRBV6-5 and TRBJ2-1; 9 bases align to TRBD1. Germline V lookup: CDR1 MNHEY, CDR2 SVGAGI. V was pared by 7 bases and J by 0 bases, with 4 bases of the junction left unmatched. CDR3 length: 15 residues. CDR3 residues: CASKRDRVSYNEQFF. In nucleotides, the CDR3 is TGTGCCAGCAAACGGGACAGGGTCTCCTACAATGAGCAGTTCTTC.

This clone was counted once. The genes are TRBV6-5 and TRBJ1-2; D possibly corresponds to TRBD1 (5 bases). The CDR3 runs to 12 residues. V was shortened by 8 bases and J by 5 bases, with 12 bases between the two germline ends. The germline V gene has CDR1 MNHEY and CDR2 SVGAGI. The CDR3 reads CASVGDRYGYTF. The DNA of the CDR3 is TGTGCCAGCGTAGGGGATAGGTATGGCTACACCTTC.

The J gene is TRBJ2-7, the V gene TRBV7-9; D not certain. Per the germline V gene, CDR1 is SEHNR and CDR2 is FQNEAQ (reference sequence). This CDR3 contains 14 residues. With 5 bases removed from V and 4 bases from J, the gap between germline ends came to 15 bases. The CDR3 reads CASSLQETPYEQYF. CDR3 DNA: TGTGCCAGCAGCCTCCAGGAAACTCCTTACGAGCAGTACTTC.